This passage covers 20 T cell receptor beta chains from one sample sequenced in a study of control samples from healthy donors and cancer patients. This table comes from immunoSEQ multiplex PCR, and its TCRdb copy is limited to in-frame clones, with some not included. The sample consists of fewer than 40,000 clones, under 95% of them appearing once. Sequenced sample: PBMCs. All receptors derive from a man aged 40-55 years with colorectal cancer.

V is TRBV24-1 and J is TRBJ1-5; D not resolved. The V and J ends lost 5 bases and 3 bases respectively, with 7 bases between them. The CDR3 consists of 13 residues. Per germline, CDR1 KGHDR and CDR2 SFDVKD. The CDR3: CATSAGFNQPQHF. The CDR3 nucleotides read TGTGCCACCAGTGCGGGGTTCAATCAGCCCCAGCATTTT.

The CDR3 nucleotides read TGTGCCAGCAGTTCTGGACAGTATGAACCCTACAATGAGCAGTTCTTC. Translated, it gives CASSSGQYEPYNEQFF. The chain carries TRBV6-5 and TRBJ2-1, with D possibly being TRBD1 (6 bases). V lost 4 bases and J lost 2, with 15 bases in between. Germline CDR1 reads MNHEY; CDR2 reads SVGAGI. The length of the CDR3 is 16 residues.

The rearrangement joins TRBV7-2 to TRBJ2-5; no clear D gene. CDR1 is SGHTA and CDR2 is FQGNSA in the germline V gene. V shed 5 bases and J shed 2 bases, with 15 bases lying between them. The length of the CDR3 is 15 residues. CDR3 residues: CASSPQQNLQETQYF. Written as DNA, the CDR3 is TGTGCCAGCAGCCCACAACAGAACCTACAAGAGACCCAGTACTTC.

The gene calls are TRBV3-1 (or the pseudogene TRBV3-2) and TRBJ1-3; TRBD1 is a possible D gene (5 bases). Germline lookup yields CDR1 LGHDT and CDR2 YNNKEL (reference sequence). CDR3 size: 15 residues. Trimming shortened V by 2 bases and J by 0 bases, and 8 bases separated the two germline ends. The chain's CDR3 is CASSQMGLSGNTIYF. CDR3 in DNA: TGTGCCAGCAGCCAAATGGGGCTCTCTGGAAACACCATATATTTT.

V and J are TRBV9 and TRBJ2-5, with 10 bases aligning to TRBD2. The germline gives CDR1 SGDLS, CDR2 YYNGEE. Unmatched junction bases numbered 8, after V lost 4 bases and J lost 2 bases. CDR3 length: 16 residues. This chain's CDR3 is CASSSQGTSAQETQYF. CDR3 bases: TGTGCCAGCAGCAGTCAAGGGACTAGCGCGCAAGAGACCCAGTACTTC.

The chain uses TRBV13 and TRBJ2-7, with 9 bases fitting TRBD1. The CDR3 length is 16 residues. V lost 4 bases and J lost 3; bases outside the gene matches: 10. CDR1 is PRHDT and CDR2 is FYEKMQ in the germline V gene (reference sequence). CDR3 sequence: CASSSQGADSFYEQYF. The DNA of the CDR3 is TGTGCCAGCAGCTCACAGGGGGCGGACTCCTTCTACGAGCAGTACTTC.

The rearrangement links TRBV4-2 to TRBJ1-5; D may be TRBD1 (5 bases). The V end lost 0 bases, the J end lost 5 bases, and 14 bases lay between the germline ends. CDR1 and CDR2 from the germline V gene are LGHNA and YNFKEQ. CDR3 size: 16 residues. The CDR3 is CASSQEAGRVDQPQHF. For the CDR3, the DNA is TGTGCCAGCAGCCAAGAGGCCGGCAGGGTAGATCAGCCCCAGCATTTT.

This chain joins TRBV5-1 and TRBJ2-1; TRBD2 agrees at 8 bases. This CDR3 is built from 19 residues. Germline V gene data show CDR1 as SGHRS and CDR2 as YFSETQ. Losses at the gene ends were 4 bases for V and 1 base for J; bases not matched to a gene: 16. Written as DNA, the CDR3 is TGCGCCAGCAGCACTCGGGGAAGCGGGGGAAGAATATCCTACAATGAGCAGTTCTTC. Its protein is CASSTRGSGGRISYNEQFF.

The rearrangement uses TRBV4-1 and TRBJ1-1, with a possible D match to TRBD1 (5 bases). Germline values: CDR1 MGHRA, CDR2 YSYEKL. The V gene lost 0 bases and the J gene lost 0 bases, with 23 bases spanning the gap. This CDR3 is 20 amino acids long. The CDR3 nucleotides read TGCGCCAGCAGCCAAGATTTTGGGCCCGGGGCGATGATTTTGAACACTGAAGCTTTCTTT. Its protein is CASSQDFGPGAMILNTEAFF.

The genes are TRBV12-3 or TRBV12-4 and TRBJ1-1; the D is unclear. This CDR3 has 11 residues. V was pared by 3 bases and J by 7 bases, with 6 bases between. For the CDR3, the DNA is TGTGCCAGCAGTTTTACCGGTGAAGCTTTCTTT. It codes for CASSFTGEAFF.

The chain carries TRBV7-9 and TRBJ1-1; TRBD1 aligns across 7 bases. This CDR3 spans 14 amino acids. With 5 bases clipped from V and 11 bases from J, the junction kept 14 bases outside the gene matches. The germline CDR1 and CDR2 sequences are SEHNR and FQNEAQ (reference sequence). The CDR3 DNA reads as TGTGCCAGCAGCCCCGGTCTTTTTGCACAGGGGGCTTTCTTT. This sequence encodes CASSPGLFAQGAFF.

The chain joins TRBV7-9 to TRBJ2-5; 10 nucleotides agree with TRBD2. The V segment lost 5 bases and the J segment 0 bases; nucleotides outside the gene matches: 3. Germline CDR1 is SEHNR and CDR2 is FQNEAQ (reference sequence). The CDR3 is 15 residues long. CDR3 residues: CASSISGGHQETQYF. In nucleotides, the CDR3 is TGTGCCAGCAGCATTAGCGGGGGGCACCAAGAGACCCAGTACTTC.

The chain links TRBV19 to TRBJ2-7; D is unclear. The CDR3 runs 15 residues. Germline V gene lookup returns CDR1 LNHDA and CDR2 SQIVND (reference sequence). V shed 7 bases and J shed 5 bases, with 21 bases lying between them. CDR3 sequence reads: CASTKNTRGNDEQYF. CDR3 nucleotide sequence: TGTGCCAGTACGAAGAACACCCGTGGTAACGACGAGCAGTACTTC.

This chain joins TRBV11-3 and TRBJ2-6; D possibly corresponds to TRBD1 (6 bases). CDR1 is SGHNT, CDR2 YENEEA, per germline. V lost 1 base to trimming and J lost 5 bases, with 12 bases between them. The CDR3 loop spans 16 amino acids. DNA for the CDR3: TGTGCCAGCAGCTTAGGGCAGGGGTATTGGGCCAACGTCCTGACTTTC. Its translation: CASSLGQGYWANVLTF.

This clone was found once. This chain connects TRBV6-5 to TRBJ1-1, with TRBD1 as a possible D gene (5 bases). Trimming removed 5 bases at V and 3 bases at J, with 10 bases between. The CDR3 runs 13 residues. In germline, CDR1 is MNHEY, CDR2 SVGAGI. The CDR3 is CASSLGAHTEAFF. CDR3 nucleotide sequence: TGTGCCAGCAGTCTAGGGGCCCACACTGAAGCTTTCTTT.

The V gene is TRBV7-3, the J gene TRBJ2-1; TRBD2 matches at 14 bases. This CDR3 region has 17 residues. The V and J ends lost 0 bases and 9 bases, in that order; junction bases with no gene match: 7. Looked up from germline, CDR1 is SGHTA and CDR2 is FQGTGA. The CDR3 loop reads CASSLTGLAGARGEQFF. Here the CDR3 DNA reads TGTGCCAGCAGCTTAACGGGACTAGCGGGGGCGAGGGGTGAGCAGTTCTTC. Combining the CDR3 with reference TRBV7-3 and TRBJ2-1 gives the whole variable domain GAGVSQTPSNKVTEKGKYVELRCDPISGHTALYWYRQSLGQGPEFLIYFQGTGAADDSGLPNDRFFAVRPEGSVSTLKIQRTERGDSAVYLCASSLTGLAGARGEQFFGPGTRLTVL.

The V gene is TRBV19, the J gene TRBJ2-2; a weak D match, TRBD1 (5 bases). The CDR3 covers 15 residues. Between the trimmed V and J ends, which lost 3 bases and 4 bases, there was a span of 12 bases. Germline V gene sequence: CDR1 LNHDA, CDR2 SQIVND (reference sequence). CDR3 bases: TGTGCCAGTAGTATGAACAGGAGAATCACCGGGGAGCTGTTTTTT. Its protein product is CASSMNRRITGELFF.

This chain uses TRBV24-1 with TRBJ2-5; possibly TRBD2 for D (7 bases). With 4 bases removed from V and 5 bases from J, the gap between germline ends came to 16 bases. In germline, CDR1 is KGHDR, CDR2 SFDVKD. The CDR3 sequence is 15 residues long. Here the CDR3 DNA reads TGTGCCACCAGTGAAGGGAGGGGGGGCCGTGAGACCCAGTACTTC. Its translation: CATSEGRGGRETQYF.

V gene TRBV19 combines with J gene TRBJ2-1; 8 bases map to TRBD1. J was trimmed by 6 bases and V by 4 bases; bases with no gene match: 8. Germline V gene lookup returns CDR1 LNHDA and CDR2 SQIVND (reference sequence). This CDR3 is 15 amino acids long. The CDR3 nucleotides read TGTGCCAGTAGTACCCGCAGGGACAGGCTCAATGAGCAGTTCTTC. It codes for CASSTRRDRLNEQFF.

J is TRBJ2-7 and V is TRBV5-4; D is undetermined. The CDR3 sequence is 13 residues long. Trimming left V 3 bases short and J 4 bases short, with 11 bases between. From germline, CDR1 is SGHNT and CDR2 YYREEE (reference sequence). In DNA, the CDR3 is TGTGCCAGCAGCTCGAGCCTCCTTTACGAGCAGTACTTC. Residues: CASSSSLLYEQYF.